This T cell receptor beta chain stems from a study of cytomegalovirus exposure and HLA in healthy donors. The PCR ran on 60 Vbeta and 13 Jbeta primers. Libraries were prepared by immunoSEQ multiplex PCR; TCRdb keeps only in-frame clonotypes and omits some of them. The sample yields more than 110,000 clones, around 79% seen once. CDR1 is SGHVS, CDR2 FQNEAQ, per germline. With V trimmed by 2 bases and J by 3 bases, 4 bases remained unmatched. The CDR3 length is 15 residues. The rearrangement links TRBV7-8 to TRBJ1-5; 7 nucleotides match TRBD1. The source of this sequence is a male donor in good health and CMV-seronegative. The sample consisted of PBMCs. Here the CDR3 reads CASSLSGQNNQPQHF. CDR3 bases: TGTGCCAGCAGCTTATCGGGACAGAACAATCAGCCCCAGCATTTT.